The present entry profiles one T cell receptor beta chain with its context. The antigen remains unidentified. The record originates from a study of cytomegalovirus exposure and HLA in healthy donors. About the study: Roughly 180 million T cells yielded 100 million to 130 million unique TCR beta sequences, as an earlier analysis found.

Each donor was nominally healthy when sampled (though unrecorded immune exposures were likely). The PCR made use of 60 Vbeta and 13 Jbeta primers. Profiled with immunoSEQ multiplex PCR; TCRdb holds only in-frame clones, not every one. The sample has about 260,000 clones; around four fifths are singletons. Broader study findings: In a later analysis, parvovirus B19, influenza, CMV and Epstein-Barr virus appeared linked to several top co-occurrence clusters. Later work found most CMV-associated TCR beta chains apparently HLA-restricted.

The CDR3 is made up of 16 amino acids. The germline CDR1 and CDR2 sequences are SGHAT and FQNNGV. V dropped 0 bases and J dropped 3 bases, with 14 bases sitting between them. The clonotype comes from a woman in her forties in good health and CMV-seropositive. Sequenced: PBMCs. This chain links TRBV11-2 with TRBJ1-2, with D possibly being TRBD1 (6 bases). This CDR3 reads CASSLDQGTLYYGYTF. The DNA of the CDR3 is TGTGCCAGCAGCTTAGATCAGGGGACGTTATACTATGGCTACACCTTC.